The 10 T cell receptor beta chains below all came from one sample that was sequenced in a study of TIL therapy for anti-PD-1-resistant metastatic lung cancer. This was the immunoSEQ v3 assay. Libraries were prepared by immunoSEQ multiplex PCR; TCRdb keeps only in-frame clonotypes and omits some of them. The table includes about 50,000 clones, about 86% detected once. Time point in this sample: pre-treatment sample, taken before nivolumab and TIL therapy. The sequencing used blood, collected at baseline. Source of these receptors: a person aged 25 to 85 with non-small cell lung cancer.

This chain joins TRBV19 and TRBJ1-2; the D gene is possibly TRBD1 (5 bases). CDR1 is LNHDA, CDR2 SQIVND, per germline (reference sequence). Trimming cost V 10 bases and J 4 bases, with 16 bases left between them. This CDR3 is built from 13 residues. The CDR3 is CATRQSLGYGYTF. The CDR3 region has the DNA TGTGCCACCAGACAGAGCCTGGGCTATGGCTACACCTTC.

The chain uses TRBV4-2 and TRBJ2-3, with 11 bases aligning to TRBD2. This CDR3 has 17 residues. J lost 2 bases, V lost 0 bases, and 4 bases had no gene match. Germline CDR1 is LGHNA and CDR2 is YNFKEQ. DNA for the CDR3: TGTGCCAGCAGCCAAGATGTAGCGGGAGGGCCCACAGATACGCAGTATTTT. Its translation: CASSQDVAGGPTDTQYF.

The chain uses TRBV7-2 and TRBJ1-6, with a tentative D call TRBD1 (6 bases). The CDR3 covers 16 residues. Germline CDR1 reads SGHTA; CDR2 reads FQGNSA. V gave up 7 bases and J gave up 10 bases, with 23 bases separating them. CDR3 sequence reads: CASNLTGGAFGSPLHF. In DNA form, the CDR3 reads TGTGCCAGCAACCTCACGGGGGGGGCTTTCGGGTCACCCCTCCACTTT. Variable domain in full (rest from reference TRBV7-2 and TRBJ1-6): GAGVSQSPSNKVTEKGKDVELRCDPISGHTALYWYRQSLGQGLEFLIYFQGNSAPDKSGLPSDRFSAERTGGSVSTLTIQRTQQEDSAVYLCASNLTGGAFGSPLHFGNGTRLTVT.

This chain links TRBV10-2 with TRBJ1-2; D is unresolved. Trimming shortened V by 6 bases and J by 7 bases, and 18 bases separated the two germline ends. The CDR3 consists of 14 residues. Germline V gives CDR1 WSHSY, CDR2 SAAADI. CDR3 sequence: CASSSVRGLVGYTF. DNA for the CDR3: TGCGCCAGCAGCTCCGTTCGAGGGCTTGTTGGCTACACCTTC.

This chain joins TRBV28 and TRBJ2-5; 9 bases are a match to TRBD2. CDR1 MDHEN and CDR2 SYDVKM come from the germline V gene. This CDR3 is 15 amino acids long. V lost 4 bases and J lost 2; bases outside the gene matches: 5. CDR3 region: CASSSPAGGQETQYF. The CDR3 bases are TGTGCCAGCAGTTCCCCAGCGGGGGGTCAAGAGACCCAGTACTTC.

This chain uses TRBV9 with TRBJ2-7, with D perhaps matching TRBD1 (6 bases). V dropped 4 bases and J dropped 5 bases, with 22 bases sitting between them. This CDR3 contains 16 residues. Germline V gives CDR1 SGDLS, CDR2 YYNGEE. The chain's CDR3 is CASSPAGVRGPHEQYF. As DNA, the CDR3 is TGTGCCAGCAGCCCCGCAGGGGTGAGAGGGCCCCACGAGCAGTACTTC. Filled out from reference TRBV9 and TRBJ2-7, the complete variable domain reads DSGVTQTPKHLITATGQRVTLRCSPRSGDLSVYWYQQSLDQGLQFLIQYYNGEERAKGNILERFSAQQFPDLHSELNLSSLELGDSALYFCASSPAGVRGPHEQYFGPGTRLTVT.

The chain has TRBV2 and TRBJ2-7; D not resolved. The CDR3 loop spans 11 amino acids. Germline assignment: CDR1 SNHLY and CDR2 FYNNEI. V lost 7 bases and J 3 bases, leaving 7 bases between the germline ends. The CDR3 region is CASNSHYEQYF. As DNA, the CDR3 is TGTGCCAGCAACTCCCACTACGAGCAGTACTTC.

This rearrangement joins TRBV11-2 to TRBJ2-5; the D is unclear. The CDR3 spans 14 residues. Trimming took 5 bases from V and 2 from J, leaving 12 bases between them. Germline assignment: CDR1 SGHAT and CDR2 FQNNGV. The CDR3: CASSPAALQETQYF. CDR3 DNA sequence: TGTGCCAGCAGCCCGGCAGCGCTACAAGAGACCCAGTACTTC.

The chain joins TRBV30 to TRBJ1-5; D unresolved. The V gene lost 1 base and the J gene lost 3 bases, with 7 bases spanning the gap. This CDR3 is built from 13 residues. The germline V gene encodes CDR1 GTSNPN and CDR2 SVGIG (reference sequence). CDR3 sequence: CAWSESDNQPQHF. The CDR3 nucleotides are TGTGCCTGGAGTGAGTCGGACAATCAGCCCCAGCATTTT.

This clone came up a few times. This chain uses TRBV19 with TRBJ1-5; 7 bases agree with TRBD1. The junction had 5 bases not matched to a gene; V was cut back by 5 bases and J by 4 bases. The germline CDR1 and CDR2 sequences are LNHDA and SQIVND (reference sequence). The CDR3 loop spans 14 amino acids. CDR3 DNA sequence: TGTGCCAGTAGTCCGGGACAGAAGAATCAGCCCCAGCATTTT. The encoded protein is CASSPGQKNQPQHF.